This entry describes one T cell receptor (beta chain). Its antigen remains unidentified. The study ran the assay at deep level. Measured with immunoSEQ multiplex PCR; TCRdb has only the in-frame clones, and not every one. The profile covers around 2,000,000 clones, with about 95% appearing a single time and roughly 1.2% taken by the ten largest. This entry belongs to a study of shared clonotypes between healthy human individuals. Findings and caveats of the study: Researchers sampled only blood; tissue repertoires likely differ.

Naive CD8 populations comprised CD45RO-negative cells positively selected for CCR7, excluding terminally differentiated effector memory CD45RA+ cells. Healthy HIV-negative adults with no recent acute infections or vaccinations were recruited as donors. The germline V gene has CDR1 SGHDT and CDR2 YYEEEE. The V end lost 0 bases, the J end lost 5 bases, and 14 bases lay between the germline ends. This CDR3 comprises 16 residues. This chain uses TRBV5-6 with TRBJ2-2; D remains ambiguous. Specimen: naive CD8+ T cells sorted from blood. This clonotype was sampled from a man between 18 and 35 years old in good health. CDR3 sequence (DNA): TGTGCCAGCAGCTTGGTCTTGGGGTCCGCAACCGGGGAGCTGTTTTTT. It translates to CASSLVLGSATGELFF. Filled out from reference TRBV5-6 and TRBJ2-2, the complete variable domain reads DAGVTQSPTHLIKTRGQQVTLRCSPKSGHDTVSWYQQALGQGPQFIFQYYEEEERQRGNFPDRFSGHQFPNYSSELNVNALLLGDSALYLCASSLVLGSATGELFFGEGSRLTVL.